This is a list of T cell receptor beta chains from one sample in a study of OX40 agonist ivuxolimab in advanced cancers. Clones were read by immunoSEQ multiplex PCR, and TCRdb kept only the in-frame ones, dropping some. The top ten clones hold about 50% of a sample with about 19,000 clones, about 83% of them seen once. The specimen was CD4+ or CD8+ T cells sorted from blood, collected in a trial of the OX40 agonist ivuxolimab. Every receptor here comes from an adult with an advanced solid tumor such as melanoma, head and neck, liver or kidney cancer. Each CDR3 is given with its conserved first and last residue. The D gene is left open where the match is weak. Clone sizes are given selectively: once, few, many, or a class where the clone is expanded.

>-|12|-|TRBJ2-7|TRBV27
TGTGCCAGCAGCTTACCTTCCTACGAGCAGTACTTC
CASSLPSYEQYF
>TRBD2|16|-|TRBJ2-2|TRBV28
TGTGCCAGCAGTTTTCCGACTAGCGGGGAAACCGGGGAGCTGTTTTTT
CASSFPTSGETGELFF
>TRBD1|14|-|TRBJ1-5|TRBV19
TGTGCCAGTAGTCCCCGGACAGGGCATCAGCCCCAGCATTTT
CASSPRTGHQPQHF
>TRBD1|15|once|TRBJ1-4|TRBV6-6
TGTGCCAGCAGTACCGGGGACAGGGGAAACGAAAAACTGTTTTTT
CASSTGDRGNEKLFF
>-|14|-|TRBJ1-5|TRBV7-7
TGTGCCAGCAGGGGCTCTATCGGCAATCAGCCCCAGCATTTT
CASRGSIGNQPQHF
>TRBD1|15|-|TRBJ2-7|TRBV6-1
TGTGCCAGCAGTGAAGGGGACAGGGTGTCGGGCGAGCAGTACTTC
CASSEGDRVSGEQYF
>TRBD1|16|-|TRBJ2-3|TRBV18
TGTGCCAGCTCGCCAAGGGACAGGGGATGGTCAGATACGCAGTATTTT
CASSPRDRGWSDTQYF
>-|17|-|TRBJ1-4|TRBV5-5
TGTGCCAGCAGCTTGGAGGGTTGGATAGGGGCAAATGAAAAACTGTTTTTT
CASSLEGWIGANEKLFF
>-|16|-|TRBJ2-6|TRBV7-9
TGTGCCAGCAGCCCGGTCGTGTCGGGGACGGCTGGCGTCCTGACTTTC
CASSPVVSGTAGVLTF
>TRBD1|15|few|TRBJ1-4|TRBV5-1
TGCGCCAGCAGGGACGTGACAGGGGGTAATGAAAAACTGTTTTTT
CASRDVTGGNEKLFF
>TRBD1|14|-|TRBJ2-7|TRBV7-9
TGTGCCAGCATGAGGGACAGCAGCTCCTACGAGCAGTACTTC
CASMRDSSSYEQYF
>-|14|few|TRBJ1-4|TRBV9
TGTGCCAGCAGCGTAGTGGGGTCTAATGAAAAACTGTTTTTT
CASSVVGSNEKLFF
>-|12|few|TRBJ1-5|TRBV7-9
TGTGCCAGCAGCTTTGGAAATCAGCCCCAGCATTTT
CASSFGNQPQHF
>-|15|-|TRBJ2-7|TRBV6-1
TGTGCCAGCAGCCACGGTGAGGGGGAATCGGGCGAGCAGTACTTC
CASSHGEGESGEQYF
>-|19|-|TRBJ1-1|TRBV28
TGTGCCAGCAGCGTATCGAGAGGACGATCGGTTACGGGTAACACTGAAGCTTTCTTT
CASSVSRGRSVTGNTEAFF